The 25 T cell receptor beta chains presented below share a single source sample, sequenced in a study of cytomegalovirus exposure and HLA in healthy donors. The study ran its PCR with 60 Vbeta and 13 Jbeta primers. Assay used: immunoSEQ multiplex PCR; TCRdb lists only in-frame clones, some missing. The repertoire holds about 78,000 clones, roughly 72% seen once, with over 8.5% in the top ten. Source material: PBMCs. These receptors all come from a woman between 40 and 55 years old in good health and CMV-seropositive.

This clone was observed a few times. The V call is TRBV5-1, the J call TRBJ2-5; 7 bases align to TRBD1. The trim removed 2 bases at V and 2 bases at J, leaving 9 bases unmatched. From germline, CDR1 is SGHRS and CDR2 YFSETQ. The CDR3 runs to 16 residues. The CDR3 DNA reads TGCGCCAGCAGCTTAAGGGGACAGTTGGGACAAGAGACCCAGTACTTC. Translated, it gives CASSLRGQLGQETQYF.

The gene calls are TRBV6-6 and TRBJ2-5, with TRBD1 matching 7 bases. After removal of 0 bases from V and 2 bases from J, the junction contained 3 bases not matched to a gene. This CDR3 is 15 amino acids long. CDR1 is MNHNY, CDR2 SVGAGI, per germline (reference sequence). The CDR3 loop reads CASSYSQGQQETQYF. The CDR3 DNA reads TGTGCCAGCAGTTACTCACAGGGGCAGCAAGAGACCCAGTACTTC.

V gene TRBV11-2 combines with J gene TRBJ2-1; TRBD2 aligns across 7 bases. J was trimmed by 0 bases and V by 4 bases; bases with no gene match: 3. There are 15 residues in the CDR3. The V gene's germline CDR1 is SGHAT and CDR2 FQNNGV. DNA for the CDR3: TGTGCCAGCAGCTCGACTAGCAACTCCTACAATGAGCAGTTCTTC. Translation: CASSSTSNSYNEQFF.

About this clone itself: The junction differs from germline at one of its ends, possibly a read error. The chain uses TRBV7-7 and TRBJ2-3; D possibly corresponds to TRBD1 (6 bases). CDR3 length equals 14 residues. CDR1 is SSHAT, CDR2 FNYEAQ, per germline (reference sequence). CDR3 sequence: CASSFGGHTDTQYF. In nucleotides, the CDR3 is TGTGCTAGCAGCTTTGGGGGACACACAGATACGCAGTATTTT.

This sequence joins TRBV7-9 and TRBJ1-1; D possibly corresponds to TRBD1 (6 bases). V was trimmed by 5 bases and J by 4 bases, leaving 17 bases between them. CDR1 SEHNR and CDR2 FQNEAQ come from the germline V gene (reference sequence). The CDR3 extends over 15 amino acids. CDR3 sequence: CASSVIQGRTTEAFF. CDR3 nucleotide sequence: TGTGCCAGCAGCGTAATTCAGGGGCGGACCACTGAAGCTTTCTTT.

The J gene is TRBJ2-1, the V gene TRBV29-1, with D possibly being TRBD2 (5 bases). The CDR3 is made up of 13 amino acids. V was trimmed by 6 bases and J by 5 bases, leaving 14 bases between them. Germline V gene data show CDR1 as SQVTM and CDR2 as ANQGSEA. In nucleotides, the CDR3 is TGCAGCGTGGACTGGACTGGCAACAATGAGCAGTTCTTC. As protein: CSVDWTGNNEQFF.

The gene calls are TRBV10-1 and TRBJ2-7, with a weak D call TRBD2 (6 bases). CDR3 length: 14 amino acids. Germline V gene sequence: CDR1 WNHNN, CDR2 SYGVQD (reference sequence). V was shortened by 3 bases and J by 5 bases, with 14 bases between the two germline ends. Written as DNA, the CDR3 is TGCGCCAGCAGTGACTGGCGGGGTGGGCACGAGCAGTACTTC. Translated, it gives CASSDWRGGHEQYF.

Comments on this clone: The junction shows a germline mismatch at one end, possibly a read error. This chain links TRBV7-9 with TRBJ2-7, with D possibly being TRBD1 (5 bases). This CDR3 is built from 12 residues. Germline V gene sequence: CDR1 SEHNR, CDR2 FQNEAQ (reference sequence). The chain's CDR3 is CSSSQTVTPQYF. CDR3 DNA sequence: TGTTCCAGCAGTCAGACAGTTACCCCGCAGTACTTC.

The chain uses TRBV27 and TRBJ2-5, with D tentatively TRBD2 (6 bases). The germline V gene encodes CDR1 MNHEY and CDR2 SMNVEV (reference sequence). Trimming took off 2 bases at V and 5 bases at J, with 12 bases between the two ends. CDR3 length: 14 residues. The CDR3 DNA sequence: TGTGCCAGCAGTTTACCCGGGGGTGGGGAGACCCAGTACTTC. It translates to CASSLPGGGETQYF.

The rearrangement links TRBV7-2 to TRBJ1-2, with a tentative D call TRBD1 (5 bases). The CDR3 sequence is 12 residues long. The germline CDR1 and CDR2 sequences are SGHTA and FQGNSA. The ends were cut back, 8 bases at V and 6 bases at J, with 13 bases in the middle. The CDR3 spells CASSYRGNGYTF. DNA for the CDR3: TGTGCCAGCTCCTACCGGGGGAATGGCTACACCTTC.

This clone was detected once. V usage is TRBV6-6 and J usage is TRBJ1-1; TRBD1 matches 7 bases. The CDR3 has 15 residues. Germline assignment: CDR1 MNHNY and CDR2 SVGAGI (reference sequence). Germline trimming cut 8 bases from V and 1 base from J; bases unmatched to any gene: 10. The CDR3 protein is CASFDRAQENTEAFF. CDR3 sequence (DNA): TGTGCCAGCTTTGACAGGGCTCAAGAGAACACTGAAGCTTTCTTT.

The chain couples TRBV25-1 to TRBJ1-2; D perhaps matches TRBD1 (5 bases). Deletions cut 3 bases from V and 2 bases from J, with 10 bases between. CDR3 length equals 14 residues. CDR1 is MGHDK and CDR2 is SYGVNS in the germline V gene. The CDR3 protein is CASSEITGNYGYTF. CDR3 DNA: TGTGCCAGCAGTGAGATAACAGGAAACTATGGCTACACCTTC.

The rearrangement links TRBV30 to TRBJ2-5, with TRBD2 identical over 14 bases. Trimming cost V 8 bases and J 2 bases; bases outside gene matches: 7. The CDR3 contains 15 residues. The germline V gene has CDR1 GTSNPN and CDR2 SVGIG (reference sequence). CDR3 sequence reads: CARGTSGGPQETQYF. The CDR3 DNA reads TGTGCCCGAGGGACTAGCGGGGGCCCACAAGAGACCCAGTACTTC.

The DNA of the CDR3 is TGTGCCTGGAGGGACAGGGCGAGGGAAAAACTGTTTTTT. The encoded protein is CAWRDRAREKLFF. This chain links TRBV30 with TRBJ1-4, with TRBD1 matching 8 bases. The CDR3 is 13 residues long. In germline, CDR1 is GTSNPN, CDR2 SVGIG (reference sequence). Trimming cost V 3 bases and J 8 bases; bases outside gene matches: 5.

The chain has TRBV4-2 and TRBJ2-3; 13 positions match TRBD2. The V segment lost 4 bases and the J segment 0 bases; nucleotides outside the gene matches: 7. CDR3 size: 18 residues. Per the germline V gene, CDR1 is LGHNA and CDR2 is YNFKEQ. The DNA of the CDR3 is TGTGCCAGCAGCCTTACTAGCGGGGGGGGATATAGCACAGATACGCAGTATTTT. As protein: CASSLTSGGGYSTDTQYF.

The chain has TRBV9 and TRBJ1-1, with TRBD1 as a possible D gene (5 bases). The ends were cut back, 3 bases at V and 5 bases at J, with 11 bases in the middle. Germline V gives CDR1 SGDLS, CDR2 YYNGEE. This CDR3 has 13 residues. As DNA, the CDR3 is TGTGCCAGCAGCGCGGGGGGGTTAACTGAAGCTTTCTTT. This codes for CASSAGGLTEAFF.

This clone has more than one count but fewer than ten. Within the sample, other DNA sequences also encode this same CDR3. The chain joins TRBV5-1 to TRBJ1-2; D might be TRBD1 (5 bases). This CDR3 comprises 13 residues. V was trimmed by 5 bases and J by 6 bases, leaving 14 bases between them. The germline CDR1 and CDR2 sequences are SGHRS and YFSETQ. In DNA form, the CDR3 reads TGCGCCAGCAGTCCAGGGTCCCGTGATGGCTACACCTTC. It yields the protein CASSPGSRDGYTF. Looking up the rest from reference TRBV5-1 and TRBJ1-2 gives the full variable domain: KAGVTQTPRYLIKTRGQQVTLSCSPISGHRSVSWYQQTPGQGLQFLFEYFSETQRNKGNFPGRFSGRQFSNSRSEMNVSTLELGDSALYLCASSPGSRDGYTFGSGTRLTVV.

The chain links TRBV6-1 to TRBJ2-7; TRBD2 matches 10 bases. V was clipped by 2 bases and J by 4 bases; unmatched bases: 11. The germline CDR1 and CDR2 sequences are MNHNS and SASEGT. This CDR3 has 17 amino acids. This CDR3 reads CASSEMFAGLAAYEQYF. The CDR3 coding sequence is TGTGCCAGCAGTGAAATGTTCGCCGGACTAGCGGCGTACGAGCAGTACTTC.

The V call is TRBV18, the J call TRBJ2-3; 9 bases match TRBD2. Germline V lookup: CDR1 KGHSH, CDR2 LQKENI. With 3 bases clipped from V and 4 bases from J, the junction kept 8 bases outside the gene matches. The CDR3 consists of 16 residues. CDR3 amino acids: CASSPWTSAGADTQYF. The DNA for the CDR3 is TGTGCCAGCTCACCGTGGACTAGCGCGGGGGCAGATACGCAGTATTTT.

This clone was counted a few times. V gene TRBV19 combines with J gene TRBJ1-1; D remains unclear. Trimming left V 4 bases short and J 11 bases short, with 11 bases between. Germline V gene lookup returns CDR1 LNHDA and CDR2 SQIVND (reference sequence). CDR3 length: 11 amino acids. The CDR3 loop reads CASSTSYGAFF. In DNA form, the CDR3 reads TGTGCCAGTAGTACCTCATACGGGGCTTTCTTT.

This chain connects TRBV30 to TRBJ1-1; 8 bases are shared with TRBD1. Losses at the gene ends were 0 bases for V and 4 bases for J; bases not matched to a gene: 13. This CDR3 contains 17 residues. The germline V gene encodes CDR1 GTSNPN and CDR2 SVGIG (reference sequence). CDR3 region: CAWSVFRGGQGFTEAFF. The DNA for the CDR3 is TGTGCCTGGAGTGTATTTAGGGGCGGACAGGGTTTCACTGAAGCTTTCTTT.

This chain links TRBV19 with TRBJ2-6, with D possibly TRBD1 on 5 matching bases. This CDR3 spans 15 amino acids. CDR1 and CDR2 from the germline V gene are LNHDA and SQIVND (reference sequence). V lost 2 bases to trimming and J lost 2 bases, with 7 bases between them. Here the CDR3 DNA reads TGTGCCAGTAGTATAACGACAGCTGGGGCCAACGTCCTGACTTTC. Translated: CASSITTAGANVLTF.

V usage is TRBV19 and J usage is TRBJ2-1; perhaps TRBD2 as D (7 bases). V shed 2 bases and J shed 9 bases, with 17 bases lying between them. This CDR3 region has 15 residues. CDR1 is LNHDA and CDR2 is SQIVND in the germline V gene (reference sequence). CDR3 residues: CASSISRGAKGEQFF. CDR3 DNA sequence: TGTGCCAGTAGTATATCCCGGGGGGCGAAGGGTGAGCAGTTCTTC.

The rearrangement links TRBV7-9 to TRBJ2-7; the match to TRBD1 covers 8 bases. The CDR3 consists of 14 residues. CDR1 and CDR2 from the germline V gene are SEHNR and FQNEAQ (reference sequence). Trimming took 6 bases from V and 1 from J; bases not matched to a gene: 5. This CDR3 reads CASSPQGASYEQYF. CDR3 DNA: TGTGCCAGCAGTCCCCAGGGGGCGTCCTACGAGCAGTACTTC.

This clone was observed a few times. The rearrangement links TRBV4-3 to TRBJ2-5, with D perhaps matching TRBD2 (5 bases). V lost 0 bases and J 5 bases, leaving 10 bases between the germline ends. Germline V gives CDR1 LGHNA, CDR2 YSLEER. CDR3 size: 14 residues. In DNA, the CDR3 is TGCGCCAGCAGCCAAGATTGGCGAGGGGAGACCCAGTACTTC. This sequence encodes CASSQDWRGETQYF.